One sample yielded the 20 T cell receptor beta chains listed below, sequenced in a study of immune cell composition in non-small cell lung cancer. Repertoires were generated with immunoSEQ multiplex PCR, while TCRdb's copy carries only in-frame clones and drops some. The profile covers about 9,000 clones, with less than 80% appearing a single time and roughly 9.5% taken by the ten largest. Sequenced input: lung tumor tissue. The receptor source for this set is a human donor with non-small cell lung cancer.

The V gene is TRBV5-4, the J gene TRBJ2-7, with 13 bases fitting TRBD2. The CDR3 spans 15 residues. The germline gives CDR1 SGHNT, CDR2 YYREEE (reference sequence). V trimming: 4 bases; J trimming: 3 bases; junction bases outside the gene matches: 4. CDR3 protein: CASSPRLAGGYEQYF. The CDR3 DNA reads TGTGCCAGCAGCCCAAGACTAGCGGGGGGCTACGAGCAGTACTTC.

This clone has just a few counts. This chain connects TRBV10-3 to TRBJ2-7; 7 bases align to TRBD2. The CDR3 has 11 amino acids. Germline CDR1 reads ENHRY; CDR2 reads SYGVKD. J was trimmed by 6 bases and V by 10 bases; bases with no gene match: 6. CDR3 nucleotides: TGTGCCACCTGGGGGGGGACCGAGCAGTACTTC. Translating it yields CATWGGTEQYF.

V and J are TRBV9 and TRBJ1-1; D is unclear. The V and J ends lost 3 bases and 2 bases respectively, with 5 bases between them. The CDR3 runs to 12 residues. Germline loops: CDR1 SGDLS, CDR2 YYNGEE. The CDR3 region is CASSGGNTEAFF. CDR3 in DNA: TGTGCCAGCAGCGGGGGTAACACTGAAGCTTTCTTT.

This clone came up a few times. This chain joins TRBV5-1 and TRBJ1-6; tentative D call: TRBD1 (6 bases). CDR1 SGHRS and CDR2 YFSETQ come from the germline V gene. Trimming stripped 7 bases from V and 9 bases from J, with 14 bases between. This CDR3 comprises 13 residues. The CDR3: CASRQEESSPLHF. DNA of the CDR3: TGCGCCAGCCGACAGGAAGAGAGTTCACCCCTCCACTTT.

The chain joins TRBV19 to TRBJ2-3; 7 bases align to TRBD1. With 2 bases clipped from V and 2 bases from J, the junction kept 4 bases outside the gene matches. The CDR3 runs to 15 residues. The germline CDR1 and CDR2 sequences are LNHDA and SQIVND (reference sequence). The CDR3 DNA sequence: TGTGCCAGTAGTATAAAGGGGGCCCCCACAGATACGCAGTATTTT. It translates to CASSIKGAPTDTQYF.

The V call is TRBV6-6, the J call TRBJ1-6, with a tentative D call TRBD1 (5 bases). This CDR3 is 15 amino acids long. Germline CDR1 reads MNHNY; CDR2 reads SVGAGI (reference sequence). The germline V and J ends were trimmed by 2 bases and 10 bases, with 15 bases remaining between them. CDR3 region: CASSYTGTVGSPLHF. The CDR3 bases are TGTGCCAGCAGTTACACCGGGACTGTGGGATCACCCCTCCACTTT.

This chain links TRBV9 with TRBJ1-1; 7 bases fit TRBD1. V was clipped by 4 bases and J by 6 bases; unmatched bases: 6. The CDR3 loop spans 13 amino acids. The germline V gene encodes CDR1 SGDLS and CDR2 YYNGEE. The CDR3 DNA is TGTGCCAGCAGCTCAGGCAGGGGGGCTGAAGCTTTCTTT. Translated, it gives CASSSGRGAEAFF.

The CDR3 sequence: CASSLGGDDYGYTF. The CDR3 DNA reads TGCGCCAGCAGCTTGGGCGGGGACGACTATGGCTACACCTTC. V gene TRBV5-1 combines with J gene TRBJ1-2, with D possibly being TRBD1 (5 bases). The V and J ends lost 0 bases and 3 bases respectively, with 9 bases between them. Germline CDR1 and CDR2: SGHRS and YFSETQ. The CDR3 consists of 14 residues.

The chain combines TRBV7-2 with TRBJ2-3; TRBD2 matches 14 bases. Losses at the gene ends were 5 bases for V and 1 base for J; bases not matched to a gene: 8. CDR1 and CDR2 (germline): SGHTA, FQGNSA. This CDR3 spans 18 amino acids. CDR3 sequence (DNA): TGTGCCAGCAGCGTCTCCGGGACTAGCGGGGGCCGCACAGATACGCAGTATTTT. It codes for CASSVSGTSGGRTDTQYF.

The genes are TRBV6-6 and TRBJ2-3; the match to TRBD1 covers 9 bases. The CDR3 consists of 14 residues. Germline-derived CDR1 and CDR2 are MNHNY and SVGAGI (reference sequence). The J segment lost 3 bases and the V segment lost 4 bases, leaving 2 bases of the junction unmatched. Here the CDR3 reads CASSWGTGTDTQYF. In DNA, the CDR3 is TGTGCCAGCAGTTGGGGGACAGGGACAGATACGCAGTATTTT.

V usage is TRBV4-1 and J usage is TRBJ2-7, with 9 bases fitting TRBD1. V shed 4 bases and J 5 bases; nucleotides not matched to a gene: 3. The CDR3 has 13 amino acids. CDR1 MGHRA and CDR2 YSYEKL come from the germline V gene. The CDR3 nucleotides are TGCGCCAGCAGCCTGGACAGGGGCGACGAGCAGTACTTC. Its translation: CASSLDRGDEQYF.

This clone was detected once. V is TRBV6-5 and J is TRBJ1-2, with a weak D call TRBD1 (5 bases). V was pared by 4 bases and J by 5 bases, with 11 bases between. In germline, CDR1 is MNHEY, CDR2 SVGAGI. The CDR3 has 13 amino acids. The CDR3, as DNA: TGTGCCAGCAGTTCTCAGGGTCCTTATGGCTACACCTTC. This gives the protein CASSSQGPYGYTF.

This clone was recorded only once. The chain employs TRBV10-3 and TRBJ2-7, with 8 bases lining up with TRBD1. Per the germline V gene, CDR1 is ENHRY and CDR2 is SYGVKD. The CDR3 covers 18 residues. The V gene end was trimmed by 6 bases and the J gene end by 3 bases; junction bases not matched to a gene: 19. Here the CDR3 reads CAIRRNRSVGTGNYEQYF. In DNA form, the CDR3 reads TGTGCCATCAGAAGAAATCGATCCGTCGGGACAGGTAACTACGAGCAGTACTTC.

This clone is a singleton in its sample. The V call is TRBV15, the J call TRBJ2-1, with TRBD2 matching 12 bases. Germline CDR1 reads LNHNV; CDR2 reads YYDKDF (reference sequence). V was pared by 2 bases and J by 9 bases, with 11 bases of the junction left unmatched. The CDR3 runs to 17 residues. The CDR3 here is CATSRFLPSGRAGEQFF. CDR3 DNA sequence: TGTGCCACCAGCAGATTTCTTCCTAGCGGGAGGGCCGGTGAGCAGTTCTTC.

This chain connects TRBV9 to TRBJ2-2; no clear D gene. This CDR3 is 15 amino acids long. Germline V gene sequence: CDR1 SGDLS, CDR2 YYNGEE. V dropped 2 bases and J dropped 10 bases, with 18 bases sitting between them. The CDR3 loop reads CASSVSPQTLEELFF. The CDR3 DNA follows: TGTGCCAGCAGCGTGAGTCCCCAAACTCTGGAGGAGCTGTTTTTT. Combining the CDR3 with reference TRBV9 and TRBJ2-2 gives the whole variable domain DSGVTQTPKHLITATGQRVTLRCSPRSGDLSVYWYQQSLDQGLQFLIQYYNGEERAKGNILERFSAQQFPDLHSELNLSSLELGDSALYFCASSVSPQTLEELFFGEGSRLTVL.

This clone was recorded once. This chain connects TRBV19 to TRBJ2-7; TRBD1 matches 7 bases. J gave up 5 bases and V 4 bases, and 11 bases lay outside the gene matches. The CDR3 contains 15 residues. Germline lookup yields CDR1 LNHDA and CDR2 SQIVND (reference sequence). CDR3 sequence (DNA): TGTGCCAGTAGTAGCGGACAGGCCACAGGGAACGAGCAGTACTTC. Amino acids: CASSSGQATGNEQYF. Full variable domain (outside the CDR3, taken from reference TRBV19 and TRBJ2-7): DGGITQSPKYLFRKEGQNVTLSCEQNLNHDAMYWYRQDPGQGLRLIYYSQIVNDFQKGDIAEGYSVSREKKESFPLTVTSAQKNPTAFYLCASSSGQATGNEQYFGPGTRLTVT.

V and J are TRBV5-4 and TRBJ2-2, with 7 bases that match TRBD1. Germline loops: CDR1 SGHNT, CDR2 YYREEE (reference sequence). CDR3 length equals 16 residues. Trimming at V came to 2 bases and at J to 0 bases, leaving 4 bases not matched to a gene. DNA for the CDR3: TGTGCCAGCAGCTTATCGGGACAGACGAACACCGGGGAGCTGTTTTTT. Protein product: CASSLSGQTNTGELFF.

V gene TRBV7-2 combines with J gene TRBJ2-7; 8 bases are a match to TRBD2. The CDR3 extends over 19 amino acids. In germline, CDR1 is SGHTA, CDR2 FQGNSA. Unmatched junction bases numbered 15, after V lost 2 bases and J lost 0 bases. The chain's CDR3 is CASSLIGRELLISSYEQYF. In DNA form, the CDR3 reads TGTGCCAGCAGCTTAATCGGGAGGGAATTACTAATAAGCTCCTACGAGCAGTACTTC.

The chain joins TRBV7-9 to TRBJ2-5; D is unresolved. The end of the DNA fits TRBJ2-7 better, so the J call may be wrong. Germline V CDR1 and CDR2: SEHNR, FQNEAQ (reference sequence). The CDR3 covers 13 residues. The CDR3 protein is CASSFPNSYEQYF. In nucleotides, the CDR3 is TGTGCCAGCAGCTTCCCGAACTCCTACGAGCAGTACTTC.

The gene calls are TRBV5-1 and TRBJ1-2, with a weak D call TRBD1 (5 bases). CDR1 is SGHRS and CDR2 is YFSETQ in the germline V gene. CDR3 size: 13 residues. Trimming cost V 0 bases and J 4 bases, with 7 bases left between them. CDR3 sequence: CASSLETAYGYTF. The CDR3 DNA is TGCGCCAGCAGCTTGGAGACAGCCTATGGCTACACCTTC.